This T cell receptor beta chain was identified during a study of OX40 agonist ivuxolimab in advanced cancers. Produced via immunoSEQ multiplex PCR; TCRdb's table is partial and in-frame only. The data show about 61,000 clones, approximately 86% seen once. CDR3 length: 16 residues. From germline, CDR1 is SGHRS and CDR2 YFSETQ. Trimming removed 0 bases from V and 7 bases from J; junction bases left unmatched: 6. Source: CD4+ or CD8+ T cells sorted from blood, taken in a trial of the OX40 agonist ivuxolimab. This clonotype originated in an adult with an advanced solid tumor such as melanoma, head and neck, liver or kidney cancer. The rearrangement links TRBV5-1 to TRBJ2-1, with 11 bases matching TRBD1. The CDR3 here is CASSLEGQGVGNEQFF. In DNA form, the CDR3 reads TGCGCCAGCAGCTTGGAGGGACAGGGGGTTGGAAATGAGCAGTTCTTC.